A selection of T cell receptor beta chains follows, all from one sample in a study of T-cell reconstitution after alpha-beta-depleted transplantation in children. TCRdb re-derived calls from the PCR reads in MiXCR, one entry per CDR3 protein. The sample records about 980,000 distinct CDR3 sequences, about 29% being singletons. The source was PBMCs, mostly from graft donor cells, collected 360 days after TCRalphabeta/CD19-depleted stem cell transplant. These receptors originate from a boy younger than two who had a stem cell transplant for SCID, so the T cells may come from the graft donor. The CDR3 runs from the conserved cysteine through the conserved F or W. A D gene is named only where the DNA matches it firmly. The size field is filled for only some rows; it gives once, few, many or a size class.

D gene	V gene	J gene	CDR3 length	clone size	CDR3 DNA	CDR3 protein
TRBD1	TRBV12-3/TRBV12-4	TRBJ1-5	16	few	TGTGCCAGCAGTCCACGCCCCGGGACAGGGAATCAGCCCCAGCATTTT	CASSPRPGTGNQPQHF
TRBD1	TRBV29-1	TRBJ1-2	15	-	TGCAGCGTTGGGGGGAAAAAACAGGGGACGGGCGGCTACACCTTC	CSVGGKKQGTGGYTF
TRBD1	TRBV5-1	TRBJ2-6	17	few	TGCGCCAGCAGCTTGCGACAGGGGGTTGGTGGGGCCAACGTCCTGACTTTC	CASSLRQGVGGANVLTF
TRBD1	TRBV6-1	TRBJ2-3	14	many	TGTGCCAGCAGCCGGGACAGGGGTACAGATACGCAGTATTTT	CASSRDRGTDTQYF
TRBD1	TRBV10-3	TRBJ2-6	18	few	TGTGCCATCAGCGTAGGACAGGGTTCGCCCTCTGGGGCCAACGTCCTGACTTTC	CAISVGQGSPSGANVLTF
-	TRBV5-1	TRBJ2-2	12	few	TGCGCCAGCAGCCCCAACGTCGGGGAGCTGTTTTTT	CASSPNVGELFF
TRBD1	TRBV7-9	TRBJ2-7	14	-	TGTGCCAGCTACCGGACAGGGAGCTCCTACGAGCAGTACTTC	CASYRTGSSYEQYF
-	TRBV5-6	TRBJ1-2	16	-	TGTGCCAGCAGCTTGATTGAGATGGCAGGCCCCTATGGCTACACCTTC	CASSLIEMAGPYGYTF
-	TRBV29-1	TRBJ1-1	13	few	TGCAGCGTTTCCGGGGTCATGAACACTGAAGCTTTCTTT	CSVSGVMNTEAFF
-	TRBV12-3/TRBV12-4	TRBJ2-1	18	-	TGTGCCTGCAGCTTTGCCTACCTCCGGGACACCAGGGGCAATGAGCAGTTCTTC	CACSFAYLRDTRGNEQFF
-	TRBV12-3/TRBV12-4	TRBJ2-1	10	-	TGTGCCAGCAGTTTTTCGAAGCAGTTCTTC	CASSFSKQFF
TRBD2	TRBV18	TRBJ2-5	15	few	TGTGCCAGCTCTCCCGGGACTAGCGGGGCCGAGACCCAGTACTTC	CASSPGTSGAETQYF
-	TRBV15	TRBJ2-2	14	few	TGTGCCACCAGCAGCCGTAGGGACACCGGGGAGCTGTTTTTT	CATSSRRDTGELFF
-	TRBV14	TRBJ2-3	17	-	TGTGCCAGCAGCCAAGATCATGGGGGGCTCAGCACAGATACGCAGTATTTT	CASSQDHGGLSTDTQYF
TRBD2	TRBV4-1	TRBJ2-7	16	few	TGCGCCAGCAGCCAAGATGGTTTTAGCGGGGGCAACGAGCAGTACTTC	CASSQDGFSGGNEQYF
-	TRBV5-1	TRBJ2-7	17	-	TGCGCCAGCAGCTTGGCAGGGTCCGCGGCGGCTACCTACGAGCAGTACTTC	CASSLAGSAAATYEQYF
-	TRBV20-1	TRBJ2-2	13	-	TGCAGTGCTAGCGGGGCGATCACCGGGGAGCTGTTTTTT	CSASGAITGELFF
-	TRBV20-1	TRBJ1-5	17	-	TGCAGTGCTAGAGATATCGGGCGGGGGCAGGGAGGTCAGCCCCAGCATTTT	CSARDIGRGQGGQPQHF
-	TRBV12-3/TRBV12-4	TRBJ2-2	15	many	TGTGCCAGCAGTTTAGTCCACTCGGGCACCGGGGAGCTGTTTTTT	CASSLVHSGTGELFF
-	TRBV20-1	TRBJ2-1	11	few	TGCAGTGCGGGCTATATGGCCGAGCAGTTCTTC	CSAGYMAEQFF
TRBD1	TRBV6-5	TRBJ1-1	16	few	TGTGCCAGCAGTTCCTCCGGGACAGGGCACGCAACTGAAGCTTTCTTT	CASSSSGTGHATEAFF
TRBD2	TRBV28	TRBJ2-3	15	many	TGTGCCAGCAGTTGGGCGGGGGGCCCCACAGATACGCAGTATTTT	CASSWAGGPTDTQYF
-	TRBV12-3/TRBV12-4	TRBJ2-2	16	few	TGTGCCAGCAGTTTAAGGGTCGGGGCGAACACCGGGGAGCTGTTTTTT	CASSLRVGANTGELFF
-	TRBV9	TRBJ2-3	17	few	TGTGCCAGCAGCGTAGAGGACCTACCGGGGTACGCAGATACGCAGTATTTT	CASSVEDLPGYADTQYF
TRBD2	TRBV12-3/TRBV12-4	TRBJ2-1	18	few	TGTGCCAGCAGCGAGCTTGGACTAGCGGGGGGGATCTACAATGAGCAGTTCTTC	CASSELGLAGGIYNEQFF
-	TRBV4-1	TRBJ1-1	14	few	TGCGCCAGCAGCCAAGTCCCATCTACTTCTGAAGCTTTCTTT	CASSQVPSTSEAFF
TRBD1	TRBV15	TRBJ2-7	16	few	TGTGCCACCAGCAGACGGCCGACAGGGTGGGTCTACGAGCAGTACTTC	CATSRRPTGWVYEQYF
TRBD2	TRBV4-1	TRBJ2-1	19	-	TGCGCCAGCAGCCAAGTTGGGTCTAGCGGGGGCCGCTCCTACAATGAGCAGTTCTTC	CASSQVGSSGGRSYNEQFF
-	TRBV5-1	TRBJ2-7	15	few	TGCGCCAGCAGCTTGATGTCGGGGGCGGAATACGAGCAGTACTTC	CASSLMSGAEYEQYF
TRBD1	TRBV5-1	TRBJ2-3	16	few	TGCGCCAGCAGCCTGGACGGACAGGGGATCACAGATACGCAGTATTTT	CASSLDGQGITDTQYF
-	TRBV7-2	TRBJ2-3	16	few	TGTGCCAGCAGCTTGCAAGCGAGGATTAGCACAGATACGCAGTATTTT	CASSLQARISTDTQYF
-	TRBV27	TRBJ2-1	15	few	TGTGCCAGCAGCCGCGACAGGCCTCCCTACAATGAGCAGTTCTTC	CASSRDRPPYNEQFF
TRBD1	TRBV2	TRBJ2-5	12	-	TGTGCCTCCCCGGACAGGGGGAAGACCCAGTACTTC	CASPDRGKTQYF
-	TRBV28	TRBJ2-7	15	many	TGTGCCAGCAGTTTATTGACTGTTCCTCCCTACGAGCAGTACTTC	CASSLLTVPPYEQYF
TRBD2	TRBV18	TRBJ2-7	17	-	TGTGCCAGCTCACCACCGACTAGCGGGGGGCCCTCCTACGAGCAGTACTTC	CASSPPTSGGPSYEQYF
TRBD2	TRBV4-1	TRBJ2-2	17	few	TGCGCCAGCAGCCGGCGCGGACTAGAGTCGAACACCGGGGAGCTGTTTTTT	CASSRRGLESNTGELFF
-	TRBV20-1	TRBJ1-1	14	few	TGCAGTGCTAGAGATTATGGCAGGGGCACTGAAGCTTTCTTT	CSARDYGRGTEAFF
TRBD1	TRBV12-3/TRBV12-4	TRBJ1-3	16	once	TGTGCCAGCAGTTTAGTCGGACAGGGATCTGGAAACACCATATATTTT	CASSLVGQGSGNTIYF
-	TRBV28	TRBJ2-7	13	few	TGTGCCAGCACCGGAAACCGGTGGGACGAGCAGTACTTC	CASTGNRWDEQYF
TRBD2	TRBV20-1	TRBJ2-1	16	-	TGCAGTGCTCAGGAGACTAGCGGGGGGGCTCTCGATGAGCAGTTCTTC	CSAQETSGGALDEQFF
-	TRBV12-3/TRBV12-4	TRBJ1-1	14	many	TGTGCCAGCAGTTTCAGGACACCGAACACTGAAGCTTTCTTT	CASSFRTPNTEAFF
-	TRBV10-3	TRBJ2-4	14	-	TGTGCCATCAGTGAAGGAGGGTCCAAAAACATTCAGTACTTC	CAISEGGSKNIQYF
-	TRBV20-1	TRBJ2-7	12	-	TGCAGTGCCGACGCGTCACCCTACGAGCAGTACTTC	CSADASPYEQYF
-	TRBV29-1	TRBJ1-1	14	few	TGCAGCGTTGAATATGGCAGGGGGAACACTGAAGCTTTCTTT	CSVEYGRGNTEAFF
TRBD1	TRBV4-3	TRBJ2-5	14	few	TGCGCCAGCAGCCAGACAGGGGCTCTCGAGACCCAGTACTTC	CASSQTGALETQYF
-	TRBV5-1	TRBJ2-3	15	-	TGCGCCAGCAGCTTTGGCCAGGGACTCTCAGATACGCAGTATTTT	CASSFGQGLSDTQYF
TRBD1	TRBV5-1	TRBJ2-7	19	-	TGCGCCAGCAGCTTGGTACGGAGAGAGGACAGGGGCTCAGGGTACGAGCAGTACTTC	CASSLVRREDRGSGYEQYF
TRBD2	TRBV29-1	TRBJ2-1	16	few	TGCAGCGCGACTAGCGGGGGGCCACACTCCTACAATGAGCAGTTCTTC	CSATSGGPHSYNEQFF
-	TRBV20-1	TRBJ1-1	17	-	TGCAGTGCTAGTCCTCTCCGGGGTCGGGGAATGAACACTGAAGCTTTCTTT	CSASPLRGRGMNTEAFF
TRBD2	TRBV5-1	TRBJ2-1	15	-	TGCGCCAGCAGCTACCTAGCGGGGGAGAGCAATGAGCAGTTCTTC	CASSYLAGESNEQFF
-	TRBV4-3	TRBJ2-5	14	few	TGCGCCAGCAGCCAAGTAATTGGTCGGGAGACCCAGTACTTC	CASSQVIGRETQYF
-	TRBV20-1	TRBJ1-1	16	-	TGCAGTGCTGAGGCCCTAAGTCGGGTCTTGAACACTGAAGCTTTCTTT	CSAEALSRVLNTEAFF
TRBD2	TRBV5-8	TRBJ2-3	16	-	TGTGCCAGCAGCTTGAGGACTAGCGCCCTCACAGATACGCAGTATTTT	CASSLRTSALTDTQYF
-	TRBV7-2	TRBJ1-2	14	few	TGTGCCAGCAGCCGACGGCGGGATCTCGACGGCTACACCTTC	CASSRRRDLDGYTF
-	TRBV5-1	TRBJ2-6	17	-	TGCGCCAGCAGCTTGAAGGGGTCGGGCGTTGGGGCCAACGTCCTGACTTTC	CASSLKGSGVGANVLTF
TRBD1	TRBV9	TRBJ2-1	15	-	TGTGCCAGCAGCCCTTCCAAAACAGGGGCAAGCGAGCAGTTCTTC	CASSPSKTGASEQFF
-	TRBV28	TRBJ2-1	14	-	TGTGCCAGCAGAAGGCGTCTAGGGAGATATGAGCAGTTCTTC	CASRRRLGRYEQFF
-	TRBV6-2/TRBV6-3	TRBJ2-3	16	-	TGTGCCAGCAGTCCAACAGGGTCCGTGAGCACAGATACGCAGTATTTT	CASSPTGSVSTDTQYF
TRBD2	TRBV20-1	TRBJ2-3	15	-	TGCAGTGCCAGGAGCAGCGGGGCGAGCACAGATACGCAGTATTTT	CSARSSGASTDTQYF
-	TRBV3-1	TRBJ2-2	16	once	TGTGCCAGCAGCCAATTAGGGACACCAAACACCGGGGAGCTGTTTTTT	CASSQLGTPNTGELFF